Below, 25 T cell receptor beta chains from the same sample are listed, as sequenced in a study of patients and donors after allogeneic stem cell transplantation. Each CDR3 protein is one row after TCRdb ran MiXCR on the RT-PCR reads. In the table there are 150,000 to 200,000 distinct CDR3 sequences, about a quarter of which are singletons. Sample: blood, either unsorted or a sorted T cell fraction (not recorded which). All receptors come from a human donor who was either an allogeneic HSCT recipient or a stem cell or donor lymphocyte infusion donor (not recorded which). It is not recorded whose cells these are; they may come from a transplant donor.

The CDR3 coding sequence is TGCGCCAGCAGCTTGGTTGGGGAAAAACTGTTTTTT. It encodes CASSLVGEKLFF. The gene calls are TRBV5-1 and TRBJ1-4; D remains ambiguous. The CDR3 extends over 12 amino acids. Per the germline V gene, CDR1 is SGHRS and CDR2 is YFSETQ. Trimming pared 0 bases from V and 8 bases from J, leaving 5 bases between.

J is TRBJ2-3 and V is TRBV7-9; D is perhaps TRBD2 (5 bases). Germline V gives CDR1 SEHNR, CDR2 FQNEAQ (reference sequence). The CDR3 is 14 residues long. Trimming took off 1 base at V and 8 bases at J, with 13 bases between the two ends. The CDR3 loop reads CASSLEASPGTQYF. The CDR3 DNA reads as TGTGCCAGCAGCTTAGAGGCTAGCCCCGGTACGCAGTATTTT.

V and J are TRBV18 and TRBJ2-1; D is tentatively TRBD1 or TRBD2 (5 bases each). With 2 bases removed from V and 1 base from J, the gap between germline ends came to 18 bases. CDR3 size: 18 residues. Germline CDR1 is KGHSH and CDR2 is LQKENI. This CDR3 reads CASSPSVEGRLSYNEQFF. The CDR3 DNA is TGTGCCAGCTCACCATCGGTTGAGGGGCGGTTGTCCTACAATGAGCAGTTCTTC. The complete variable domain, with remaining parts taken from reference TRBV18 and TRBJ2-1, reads NAGVMQNPRHLVRRRGQEARLRCSPMKGHSHVYWYRQLPEEGLKFMVYLQKENIIDESGMPKERFSAEFPKEGPSILRIQQVVRGDSAAYFCASSPSVEGRLSYNEQFFGPGTRLTVL.

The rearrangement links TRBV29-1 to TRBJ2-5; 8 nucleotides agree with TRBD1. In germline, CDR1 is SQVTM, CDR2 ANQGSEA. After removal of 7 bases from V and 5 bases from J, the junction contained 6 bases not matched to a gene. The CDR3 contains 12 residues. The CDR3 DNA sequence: TGCAGCGCCAGCAGGGGGCGGGAGACCCAGTACTTC. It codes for CSASRGRETQYF.

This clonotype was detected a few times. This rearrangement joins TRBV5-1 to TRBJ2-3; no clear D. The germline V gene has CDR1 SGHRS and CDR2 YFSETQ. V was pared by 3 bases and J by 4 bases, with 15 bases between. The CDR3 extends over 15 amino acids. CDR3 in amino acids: CASSSSPSAPDTQYF. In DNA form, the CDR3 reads TGCGCCAGCAGCTCCTCCCCCAGCGCTCCAGATACGCAGTATTTT.

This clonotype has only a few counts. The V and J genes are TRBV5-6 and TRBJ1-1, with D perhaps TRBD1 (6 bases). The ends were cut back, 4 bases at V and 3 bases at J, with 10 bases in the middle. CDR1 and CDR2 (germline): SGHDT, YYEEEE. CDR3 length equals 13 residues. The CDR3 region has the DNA TGTGCCAGCAGCGCGGACAGATACACTGAAGCTTTCTTT. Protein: CASSADRYTEAFF.

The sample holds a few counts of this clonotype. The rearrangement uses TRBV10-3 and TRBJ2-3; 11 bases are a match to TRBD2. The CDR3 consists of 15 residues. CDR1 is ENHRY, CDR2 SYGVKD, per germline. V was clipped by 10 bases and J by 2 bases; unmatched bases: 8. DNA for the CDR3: TGTGCCACTACCGGGACTAGCGGAATCACAGATACGCAGTATTTT. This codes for CATTGTSGITDTQYF.

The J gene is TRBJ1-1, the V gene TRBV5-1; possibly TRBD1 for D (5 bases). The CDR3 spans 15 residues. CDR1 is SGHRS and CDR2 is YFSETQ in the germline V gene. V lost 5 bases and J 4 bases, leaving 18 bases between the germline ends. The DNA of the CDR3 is TGCGCCAGCAGTCTGGCGGTTAATGGGGCCACTGAAGCTTTCTTT. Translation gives CASSLAVNGATEAFF.

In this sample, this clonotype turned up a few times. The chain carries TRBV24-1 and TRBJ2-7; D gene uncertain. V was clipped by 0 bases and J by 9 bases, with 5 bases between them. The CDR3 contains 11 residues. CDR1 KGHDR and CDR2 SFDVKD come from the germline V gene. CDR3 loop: CATSDLLGQYF. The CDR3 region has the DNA TGTGCCACCAGTGATTTGCTGGGGCAGTACTTC.

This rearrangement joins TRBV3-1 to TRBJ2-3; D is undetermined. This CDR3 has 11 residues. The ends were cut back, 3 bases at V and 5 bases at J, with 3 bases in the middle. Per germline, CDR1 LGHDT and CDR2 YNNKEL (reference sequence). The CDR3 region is CASSHRDTQYF. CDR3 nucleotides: TGTGCCAGCAGCCACAGAGATACGCAGTATTTT.

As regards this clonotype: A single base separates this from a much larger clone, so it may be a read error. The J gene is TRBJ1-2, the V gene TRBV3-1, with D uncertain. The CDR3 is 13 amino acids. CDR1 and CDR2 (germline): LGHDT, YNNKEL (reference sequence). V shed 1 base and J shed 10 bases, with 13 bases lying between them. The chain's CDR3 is CASSQGSTRAYTF. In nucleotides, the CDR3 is TGTGCCAGCAGCCAAGGTTCAACGAGGGCCTACACCTTC.

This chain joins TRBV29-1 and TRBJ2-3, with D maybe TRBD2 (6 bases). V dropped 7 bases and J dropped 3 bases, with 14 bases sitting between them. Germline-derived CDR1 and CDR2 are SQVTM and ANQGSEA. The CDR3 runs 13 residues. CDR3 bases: TGCAGCGAACCCCACGGGACTACAGATACGCAGTATTTT. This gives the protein CSEPHGTTDTQYF.

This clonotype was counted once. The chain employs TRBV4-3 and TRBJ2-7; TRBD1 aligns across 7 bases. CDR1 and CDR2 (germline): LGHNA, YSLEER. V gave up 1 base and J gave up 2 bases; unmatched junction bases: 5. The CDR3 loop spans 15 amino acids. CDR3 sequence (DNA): TGCGCCAGCAGCCAAGGAGTGACAGGGCCCTACGAGCAGTACTTC. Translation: CASSQGVTGPYEQYF.

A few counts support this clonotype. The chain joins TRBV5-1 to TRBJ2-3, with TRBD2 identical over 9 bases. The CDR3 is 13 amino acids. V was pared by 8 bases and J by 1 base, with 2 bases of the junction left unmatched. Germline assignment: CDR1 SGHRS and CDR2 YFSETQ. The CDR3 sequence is CASSGSRTDTQYF. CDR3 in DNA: TGCGCCAGTAGCGGGAGCCGCACAGATACGCAGTATTTT.

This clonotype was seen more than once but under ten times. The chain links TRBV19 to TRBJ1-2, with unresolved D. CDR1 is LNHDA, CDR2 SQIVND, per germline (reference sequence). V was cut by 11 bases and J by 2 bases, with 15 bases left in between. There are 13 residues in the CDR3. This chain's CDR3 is CASHEAGNYGYTF. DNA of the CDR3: TGTGCCTCCCACGAGGCGGGAAACTATGGCTACACCTTC.

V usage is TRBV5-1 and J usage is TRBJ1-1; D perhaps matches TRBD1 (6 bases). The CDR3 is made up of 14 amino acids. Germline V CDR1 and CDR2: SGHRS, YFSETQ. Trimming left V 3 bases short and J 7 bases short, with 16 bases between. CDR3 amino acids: CASSSAGTQHEAFF. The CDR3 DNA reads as TGCGCCAGCAGCTCGGCCGGGACACAACATGAAGCTTTCTTT.

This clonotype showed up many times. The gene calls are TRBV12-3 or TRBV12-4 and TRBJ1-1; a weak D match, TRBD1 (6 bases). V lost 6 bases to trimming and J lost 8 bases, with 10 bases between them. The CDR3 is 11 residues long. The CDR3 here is CASSRGYEAFF. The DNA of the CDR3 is TGTGCCAGCAGCAGGGGTTACGAAGCTTTCTTT.

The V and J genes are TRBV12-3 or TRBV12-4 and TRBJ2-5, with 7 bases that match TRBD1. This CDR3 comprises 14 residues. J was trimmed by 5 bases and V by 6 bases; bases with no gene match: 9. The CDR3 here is CASRRGGTRETQYF. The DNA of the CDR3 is TGTGCCAGCAGGCGAGGGGGCACCAGGGAGACCCAGTACTTC.

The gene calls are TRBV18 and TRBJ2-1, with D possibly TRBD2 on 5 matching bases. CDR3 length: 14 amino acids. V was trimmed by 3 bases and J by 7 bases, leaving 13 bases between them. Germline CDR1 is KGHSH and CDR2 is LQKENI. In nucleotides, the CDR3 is TGTGCCAGCTCACCCATGACTACCTCTAATGAGCAGTTCTTC. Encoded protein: CASSPMTTSNEQFF.

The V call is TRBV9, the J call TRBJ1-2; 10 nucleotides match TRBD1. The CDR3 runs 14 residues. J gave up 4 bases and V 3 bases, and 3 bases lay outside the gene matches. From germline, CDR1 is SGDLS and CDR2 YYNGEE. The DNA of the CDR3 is TGTGCCAGCAGCGGGGGACAGGGGCCCTATGGCTACACCTTC. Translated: CASSGGQGPYGYTF. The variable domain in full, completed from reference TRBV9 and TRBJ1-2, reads DSGVTQTPKHLITATGQRVTLRCSPRSGDLSVYWYQQSLDQGLQFLIQYYNGEERAKGNILERFSAQQFPDLHSELNLSSLELGDSALYFCASSGGQGPYGYTFGSGTRLTVV.

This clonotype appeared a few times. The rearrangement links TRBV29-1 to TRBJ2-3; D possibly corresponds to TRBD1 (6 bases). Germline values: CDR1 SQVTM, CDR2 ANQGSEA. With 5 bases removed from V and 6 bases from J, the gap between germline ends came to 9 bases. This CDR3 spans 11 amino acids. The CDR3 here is CSVSRGDTQYF. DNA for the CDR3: TGCAGCGTTAGCAGGGGCGATACGCAGTATTTT.

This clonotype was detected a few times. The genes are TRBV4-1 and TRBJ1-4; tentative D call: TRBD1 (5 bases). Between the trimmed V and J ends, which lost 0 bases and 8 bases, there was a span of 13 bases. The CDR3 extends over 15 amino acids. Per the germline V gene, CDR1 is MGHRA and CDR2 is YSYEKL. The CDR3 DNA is TGCGCCAGCAGCCAAGATGGGGGGGTGAGCGAAAAACTGTTTTTT. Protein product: CASSQDGGVSEKLFF.

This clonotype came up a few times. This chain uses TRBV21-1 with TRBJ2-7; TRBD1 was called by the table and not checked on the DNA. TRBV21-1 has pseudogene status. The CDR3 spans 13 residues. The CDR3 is CASSSRGLGEQYF. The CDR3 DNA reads TGTGCCAGCAGCAGCAGGGGGCTGGGCGAGCAGTACTTC.

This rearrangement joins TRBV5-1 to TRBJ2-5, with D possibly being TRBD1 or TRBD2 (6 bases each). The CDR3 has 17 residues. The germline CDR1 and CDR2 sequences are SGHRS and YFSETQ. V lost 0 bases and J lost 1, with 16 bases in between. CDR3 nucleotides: TGCGCCAGCAGCTTGGGGGCCCAACCGGGGGCCCAAGAGACCCAGTACTTC. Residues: CASSLGAQPGAQETQYF.

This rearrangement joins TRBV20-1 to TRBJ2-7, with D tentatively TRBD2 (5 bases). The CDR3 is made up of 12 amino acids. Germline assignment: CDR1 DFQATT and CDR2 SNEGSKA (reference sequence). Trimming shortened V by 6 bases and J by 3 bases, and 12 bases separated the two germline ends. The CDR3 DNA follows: TGCAGTGCAAACCGCCGGGACTACGAGCAGTACTTC. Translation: CSANRRDYEQYF.